A selection of T cell receptor beta chains follows, all from one sample in a study of blood T cells in healthy people across ages. TCRdb re-analysed the 5' RACE reads in MiXCR, keeping a single row per CDR3 protein. The sample shows 630,000 or so distinct CDR3 sequences, 32% of them seen only once. Material for sequencing was blood. The receptors were gathered from a woman aged 80 or older in good health. Each CDR3 is given with its conserved first and last residue. A D gene is named only where the DNA matches it firmly. Size is stated for part of the rows, as once, few or many counts, or as a class when the clone is expanded.

clone_size j_call d_call v_call cdr3_nt cdr3_aa
many TRBJ2-1 TRBD2 TRBV3-1 TGTGCCAGCAGCCATGGAGCGGGGGGGGGCGAGCAGTTCTTC CASSHGAGGGEQFF
NA TRBJ1-1 TRBD1 TRBV12-3/TRBV12-4 TGTGCCAGCAGTCCCCCCTGGGACAGGGGCGACACTGAAGCTTTCTTT CASSPPWDRGDTEAFF
many TRBJ1-5 NA TRBV6-1 TGTGCCAGCAGGCAGAGCAATCAGCCCCAGCATTTT CASRQSNQPQHF
many TRBJ2-3 TRBD2 TRBV4-1 TGCGCCAGCAGCCAACGGGAGGGCGTGAATACGCAGTATTTT CASSQREGVNTQYF
NA TRBJ2-7 NA TRBV12-3/TRBV12-4 TGTGCCAGCAGTCTGGGACTCGGGGCGCCAGGCCACGAGCAGTACTTC CASSLGLGAPGHEQYF
NA TRBJ2-7 TRBD2 TRBV5-8 TGTGCCAGCAGCCAATACCGAGCGGGACCGGAGGGGTTC CASSQYRAGPEGF
many TRBJ2-3 NA TRBV7-9 TGTGCCAGCAGCCCACGATCAAGCGTAGGTACAGATACGCAGTATTTT CASSPRSSVGTDTQYF
many TRBJ1-2 NA TRBV30 TGTGCCTGGAGCGAAGCAGGGCTCGCCAACTATGGCTACACCTTC CAWSEAGLANYGYTF
many TRBJ2-3 NA TRBV5-6 TGTGCCAGCAGACCCGGCGTGTCTAACACAGATACGCAGTATTTT CASRPGVSNTDTQYF
NA TRBJ1-2 NA TRBV7-9 TGTGCCAGCAGCTTAAGGGAAAAAGGCTACACCTTC CASSLREKGYTF
many TRBJ1-2 NA TRBV7-2 TGTGCCAGCAGCCCAGAGGGGGTTGCTGGCTACACCTTC CASSPEGVAGYTF
many TRBJ2-1 TRBD2 TRBV4-2 TGTGCCAGCAGCCAGGACGGACTAGCTGTGCAGTTCTTC CASSQDGLAVQFF
few TRBJ2-2 TRBD1 TRBV9 TGTGCCAGCAGCGTACACCGGGACAGGCCCACCGGGGAGCTGTTTTTT CASSVHRDRPTGELFF
many TRBJ2-7 NA TRBV6-5 TGTGCCAGCAGTTACTCGCGGCAGGGGAGCTACGAGCAGTACTTC CASSYSRQGSYEQYF